This T cell receptor beta chain was recovered during a study of Ad26.COV2.S vaccination and SARS-CoV-2 variants. The study, taken as a whole, reports: Vaccine and placebo groups showed comparable non-spike TCR breadth.

For this clone: As yet, its antigen is unknown.

Germline V gene lookup returns CDR1 MNHEY and CDR2 SMNVEV (reference sequence). Trimming at V came to 1 base and at J to 4 bases, leaving 2 bases not matched to a gene. The CDR3 is 15 amino acids. Noted treatment: roughly 19 received Ad26.COV2.S at low or high dose, single or two shots; about 5 received placebo; per-sample allocation not given. The samples were gathered on day 63 after the first injection of vaccine or placebo. Expressing Wuhan-strain SARS-CoV-2 spike, an Ad26 vector served as the vaccine. Data came from immunoSEQ multiplex PCR; TCRdb stores just in-frame clones and leaves some out. Of 300,000 to 400,000 clones in the sample, roughly 90% were seen once.

The input for sequencing was peripheral blood, taken in a trial of Ad26.COV2.S vaccine versus placebo. The sequence was collected from a person between 18 and 59 years old who received the Ad26.COV2.S COVID-19 vaccine or a placebo. The chain carries TRBV27 and TRBJ2-1; the match to TRBD2 covers 9 bases. CDR3 nucleotides: TGTGCCAGCAGTTTATGGGCGGGAGGGTACAATGAGCAGTTCTTC. Protein product: CASSLWAGGYNEQFF.